The next 24 T cell receptor beta chains were all read from a single sample in a study of blood T cell repertoires in COVID-19. Sequencing was performed with immunoSEQ multiplex PCR; in TCRdb, only in-frame clones are kept and a portion is missing. Of about 260,000 clones in the sample, around 86% are singletons; the top ten hold around 2%. The sequencing input was PBMCs or T cells enriched from blood (not recorded which). These receptors all come from a woman aged 50 to 60 who had recovered from COVID-19.

The V call is TRBV5-4, the J call TRBJ2-7; TRBD2 might be the D (6 bases). The V gene lost 3 bases and the J gene lost 4 bases, with 20 bases spanning the gap. There are 16 residues in the CDR3. The V gene's germline CDR1 is SGHNT and CDR2 YYREEE (reference sequence). CDR3 sequence: CASSSAIGSGDYEQYF. DNA of the CDR3: TGTGCCAGCAGCTCCGCGATCGGCTCGGGAGATTACGAGCAGTACTTC.

V and J are TRBV19 and TRBJ2-3; D may be TRBD2 (7 bases). Germline CDR1 and CDR2: LNHDA and SQIVND (reference sequence). This CDR3 has 13 amino acids. Deletions cut 5 bases from V and 5 bases from J, with 11 bases between. This CDR3 reads CASSRGAGDTQYF. The CDR3, as DNA: TGTGCCAGTAGTCGGGGGGCTGGAGATACGCAGTATTTT.

The J gene is TRBJ2-3, the V gene TRBV5-1; D is unresolved. This CDR3 comprises 16 residues. Trimming took 0 bases from V and 6 from J, leaving 17 bases between them. The germline CDR1 and CDR2 sequences are SGHRS and YFSETQ. The CDR3 spells CASSLGVADTSDTQYF. CDR3 DNA sequence: TGCGCCAGCAGCTTGGGTGTGGCGGATACCTCTGATACGCAGTATTTT.

This chain joins TRBV21-1 and TRBJ2-1; whether TRBD2, the table's D call, matches the DNA was not checked. TRBV21-1 is a listed pseudogene. This CDR3 spans 18 amino acids. The CDR3 DNA follows: TGTGCCAGCAGCTCCCGGGGGGGCGCGGGACTAGCGTACAATGAGCAGTTCTTC. It translates to CASSSRGGAGLAYNEQFF.

The chain carries TRBV28 and TRBJ2-7, with TRBD1 matching over 8 bases. Germline CDR1 is MDHEN and CDR2 is SYDVKM. The CDR3 consists of 14 residues. The ends lost 6 bases at V and 3 bases at J; junction bases unmatched: 7. CDR3 sequence: CASRRQGPLYEQYF. The CDR3 nucleotides read TGTGCCAGCAGACGACAGGGGCCCCTCTACGAGCAGTACTTC.

Here the CDR3 reads CASSLENRGFWPEQYF. DNA of the CDR3: TGTGCCAGCAGCTTAGAAAACAGGGGGTTCTGGCCCGAGCAGTACTTC. The rearrangement links TRBV11-1 to TRBJ2-7; 8 bases agree with TRBD1. Germline V lookup: CDR1 SGHAT, CDR2 FQDESV (reference sequence). The CDR3 totals 16 residues. The V and J ends lost 1 base and 6 bases, in that order; junction bases with no gene match: 11.

V usage is TRBV4-3 and J usage is TRBJ1-1, with no clear D. Germline loops: CDR1 LGHNA, CDR2 YSLEER. This CDR3 spans 14 amino acids. V was shortened by 3 bases and J by 0 bases, with 8 bases between the two germline ends. Here the CDR3 DNA reads TGCGCCAGCAGCCAGCAGTCCATGAACACTGAAGCTTTCTTT. Translating it yields CASSQQSMNTEAFF.

The V call is TRBV29-1, the J call TRBJ2-1; 11 bases fit TRBD2. V shed 7 bases, J shed 8 bases, and the junction held 19 bases outside the gene matches. Germline CDR1 SQVTM, CDR2 ANQGSEA. The CDR3 sequence is 17 residues long. CDR3 region: CSAQRVAGGPRVHEQFF. The CDR3 coding sequence is TGCAGCGCCCAACGGGTAGCGGGGGGGCCGAGGGTCCATGAGCAGTTCTTC.

The V call is TRBV30, the J call TRBJ2-7, with D tentatively TRBD1 (5 bases). Germline V gene lookup returns CDR1 GTSNPN and CDR2 SVGIG (reference sequence). The V gene lost 8 bases and the J gene lost 0 bases, with 11 bases spanning the gap. The CDR3 runs 12 residues. The CDR3 nucleotides read TGTGCCCACAGGACCTACTCCTACGAGCAGTACTTC. Protein product: CAHRTYSYEQYF.

The chain couples TRBV2 to TRBJ2-5; 8 bases match TRBD2. The trim removed 4 bases at V and 5 bases at J, leaving 9 bases unmatched. The germline CDR1 and CDR2 sequences are SNHLY and FYNNEI. CDR3 length: 15 residues. The CDR3 sequence is CASSVSRGGYETQYF. For the CDR3, the DNA is TGTGCCAGCAGTGTCTCTCGGGGGGGCTACGAGACCCAGTACTTC. Full variable domain (rest looked up from reference TRBV2 and TRBJ2-5): EPEVTQTPSHQVTQMGQEVILRCVPISNHLYFYWYRQILGQKVEFLVSFYNNEISEKSEIFDDQFSVERPDGSNFTLKIRSTKLEDSAMYFCASSVSRGGYETQYFGPGTRLLVL.

The chain uses TRBV7-2 and TRBJ1-6; 7 nucleotides agree with TRBD1. Per the germline V gene, CDR1 is SGHTA and CDR2 is FQGNSA. The V and J ends lost 3 bases and 5 bases, in that order; junction bases with no gene match: 4. The CDR3 spans 15 residues. The CDR3 DNA sequence: TGTGCCAGCAGCTTTGACAGGGTGAATAATTCACCCCTCCACTTT. Translation: CASSFDRVNNSPLHF.

The chain links TRBV5-1 to TRBJ2-5, with TRBD1 as a possible D gene (5 bases). Germline V gene data show CDR1 as SGHRS and CDR2 as YFSETQ. V shed 1 base and J shed 3 bases, with 10 bases lying between them. The CDR3 length is 14 residues. The CDR3 nucleotides are TGCGCCAGCAGCTTGACAGGAAGAAAAGAGACCCAGTACTTC. Amino acids: CASSLTGRKETQYF.

The chain carries TRBV23-1 and TRBJ1-4, with D perhaps TRBD1 (6 bases). TRBV23-1 is marked as an open reading frame, function uncertain. Trimming left V 0 bases short and J 5 bases short, with 10 bases between. The CDR3 is made up of 15 amino acids. CDR3 nucleotide sequence: TGCGCCAGCAGTCAATCACAGGGAGCGAATGAAAAACTGTTTTTT. Amino acid sequence: CASSQSQGANEKLFF.

CDR3 residues: CASSITGETQYF. The DNA for the CDR3 is TGTGCCAGCAGCATCACCGGAGAGACCCAGTACTTC. This chain links TRBV7-9 with TRBJ2-5; D gene ambiguous. The germline V gene has CDR1 SEHNR and CDR2 FQNEAQ (reference sequence). Trimming pared 5 bases from V and 4 bases from J, leaving 8 bases between. CDR3 length: 12 residues.

This chain connects TRBV28 to TRBJ2-6, with 10 bases lining up with TRBD1. There are 18 residues in the CDR3. After removal of 3 bases from V and 2 bases from J, the junction contained 7 bases not matched to a gene. The germline gives CDR1 MDHEN, CDR2 SYDVKM. The CDR3, as DNA: TGTGCCAGCAGTTTTCCCGACAGGGGGCTGCCTGGGGCCAACGTCCTGACTTTC. It specifies CASSFPDRGLPGANVLTF.

The chain uses TRBV5-6 and TRBJ1-2; 8 nucleotides agree with TRBD1. Germline CDR1 and CDR2: SGHDT and YYEEEE. There are 19 residues in the CDR3. V was clipped by 4 bases and J by 0 bases; unmatched bases: 17. The CDR3 nucleotides read TGTGCCAGCAGCCCTACTATGGTCATACGGACAGGGACTAACTATGGCTACACCTTC. This codes for CASSPTMVIRTGTNYGYTF.

The chain employs TRBV5-5 and TRBJ1-2; 7 bases are shared with TRBD1. Germline values: CDR1 SGHKS, CDR2 YYEKEE (reference sequence). Germline trimming cut 1 base from V and 4 bases from J; bases unmatched to any gene: 4. CDR3 length: 14 residues. The chain's CDR3 is CASSLRAGGYGYTF. The CDR3 bases are TGTGCCAGCAGCTTGAGGGCAGGGGGCTATGGCTACACCTTC.

The chain has TRBV28 and TRBJ2-7; 9 bases match TRBD1. The CDR3 runs to 18 residues. Germline V gene sequence: CDR1 MDHEN, CDR2 SYDVKM. V lost 5 bases to trimming and J lost 7 bases; unmatched junction nucleotides: 21. This CDR3 reads CASSTPNLRDRAFREQYF. CDR3 DNA sequence: TGTGCCAGCAGTACCCCCAACCTCCGGGACAGGGCGTTTAGGGAGCAGTACTTC.

The count of this clone is one. The chain recombines TRBV3-1 (or the pseudogene TRBV3-2) with TRBJ2-7; no reliable D call. V was pared by 2 bases and J by 0 bases, with 8 bases between. This CDR3 region has 14 residues. The germline V gene encodes CDR1 LGHDT and CDR2 YNNKEL (reference sequence). The CDR3 reads CASSQQVTSYEQYF. For the CDR3, the DNA is TGTGCCAGCAGCCAACAGGTTACCTCCTACGAGCAGTACTTC.

V and J are TRBV7-2 and TRBJ2-1, with 7 bases fitting TRBD2. The length of the CDR3 is 16 residues. Per germline, CDR1 SGHTA and CDR2 FQGNSA. Trimming at V came to 1 base and at J to 0 bases, leaving 3 bases not matched to a gene. The CDR3: CASSLVAGHSYNEQFF. CDR3 nucleotide sequence: TGTGCCAGCAGCTTAGTAGCGGGCCACTCCTACAATGAGCAGTTCTTC.

This chain joins TRBV3-1 (or the pseudogene TRBV3-2) and TRBJ1-2; TRBD1 matches 8 bases. J was trimmed by 14 bases and V by 5 bases; bases with no gene match: 7. The germline V gene encodes CDR1 LGHDT and CDR2 YNNKEL (reference sequence). This CDR3 has 11 residues. The CDR3: CASSSTGGITF. The CDR3 DNA reads as TGTGCCAGCAGCTCTACAGGGGGGATTACCTTC.

The CDR3 loop reads CASSLTGLAGTQQFF. CDR3 sequence (DNA): TGTGCCAGCAGCCTGACGGGACTAGCGGGGACCCAGCAGTTCTTC. The J gene is TRBJ2-1, the V gene TRBV7-9, with TRBD2 identical over 13 bases. The length of the CDR3 is 15 residues. V gave up 5 bases and J gave up 11 bases; unmatched junction bases: 9. The V gene's germline CDR1 is SEHNR and CDR2 FQNEAQ (reference sequence).

This rearrangement joins TRBV2 to TRBJ1-6; TRBD1 agrees at 7 bases. Germline loops: CDR1 SNHLY, CDR2 FYNNEI. CDR3 size: 15 residues. The junction had 8 bases not matched to a gene; V was cut back by 8 bases and J by 4 bases. DNA of the CDR3: TGTGCCAGCCGCGACAGGGCTAGGTATAATTCACCCCTCCACTTT. Encoded protein: CASRDRARYNSPLHF.

The V gene is TRBV29-1, the J gene TRBJ2-1; TRBD2 aligns across 14 bases. Per the germline V gene, CDR1 is SQVTM and CDR2 is ANQGSEA. The CDR3 runs to 15 residues. With V trimmed by 0 bases and J by 15 bases, 10 bases remained unmatched. The CDR3 sequence: CSVEDQGLAGAQGFF. Here the CDR3 DNA reads TGCAGCGTTGAAGATCAGGGACTAGCGGGAGCCCAGGGGTTCTTC.